The 18 T cell receptor beta chains given below trace back to one sample, sequenced in a study of blood T cell repertoires in COVID-19. Using immunoSEQ multiplex PCR, the repertoire was profiled, and TCRdb retains in-frame clones only, with some absent. The data show 250,000 to 350,000 clones, around 87% seen once. Sequenced input: peripheral blood. These receptors came from a woman aged 45-60 years who had recovered from COVID-19.

The chain is built from TRBV14 and TRBJ2-5; D is undetermined. CDR1 is SGHDN and CDR2 is FVKESK in the germline V gene. CDR3 length: 13 amino acids. V lost 0 bases, J lost 5 bases, and 7 bases lay in between. The CDR3 sequence is CASSQDSVETQYF. The CDR3 bases are TGTGCCAGCAGCCAAGATTCGGTGGAGACCCAGTACTTC.

This chain links TRBV6-5 with TRBJ2-1, with 13 bases matching TRBD2. Trimming cost V 10 bases and J 7 bases; bases outside gene matches: 10. This CDR3 comprises 15 residues. CDR1 and CDR2 (germline): MNHEY, SVGAGI. This CDR3 reads CATRPGLAGVNEQFF. CDR3 coding DNA: TGTGCCACCCGACCAGGACTAGCGGGAGTGAATGAGCAGTTCTTC.

The chain employs TRBV18 and TRBJ1-2; 10 nucleotides align to TRBD1. CDR3 size: 18 residues. The germline V gene encodes CDR1 KGHSH and CDR2 LQKENI. V trimming: 5 bases; J trimming: 2 bases; junction bases outside the gene matches: 14. CDR3 coding DNA: TGTGCCAGCTCAGAAAACGAGGACGGGACAGGGGAGAACTATGGCTACACCTTC. Translating it yields CASSENEDGTGENYGYTF.

Comments on this clone: Other nucleotide sequences from this sample produce the same CDR3. The V call is TRBV18, the J call TRBJ2-7, with 8 bases aligning to TRBD1. V lost 3 bases, J lost 2 bases, and 3 bases stayed unmatched. CDR3 length: 14 amino acids. The germline V gene has CDR1 KGHSH and CDR2 LQKENI. The CDR3: CASSPGTGAYEQYF. CDR3 bases: TGTGCCAGCTCACCCGGGACAGGCGCCTACGAGCAGTACTTC.

This chain joins TRBV3-1 (or the pseudogene TRBV3-2) and TRBJ2-1, with D perhaps TRBD1 (5 bases). The V gene lost 2 bases and the J gene lost 0 bases, with 5 bases spanning the gap. The CDR3 is made up of 14 amino acids. CDR1 and CDR2 from the germline V gene are LGHDT and YNNKEL (reference sequence). CDR3 DNA sequence: TGTGCCAGCAGCCAACAGGGCTCCTACAATGAGCAGTTCTTC. As protein: CASSQQGSYNEQFF.

The V call is TRBV7-9, the J call TRBJ1-1; TRBD1 aligns across 8 bases. There are 16 residues in the CDR3. After removal of 5 bases from V and 3 bases from J, the junction contained 11 bases not matched to a gene. CDR1 and CDR2 (germline): SEHNR, FQNEAQ (reference sequence). The CDR3 here is CASSPKGTGEHTEAFF. The DNA for the CDR3 is TGTGCCAGCAGCCCTAAGGGGACAGGAGAGCACACTGAAGCTTTCTTT.

The chain links TRBV28 to TRBJ1-4, with TRBD1 matching over 7 bases. Trimming removed 6 bases from V and 8 bases from J; junction bases left unmatched: 9. CDR1 is MDHEN, CDR2 SYDVKM, per germline. CDR3 length: 14 amino acids. This CDR3 reads CASSTDRVGEKLFF. In DNA form, the CDR3 reads TGTGCCAGCAGCACTGACAGGGTTGGGGAAAAACTGTTTTTT.

CDR3 sequence reads: CASSFIQGRVVAGELFF. In nucleotides, the CDR3 is TGTGCCAGCAGTTTCATCCAGGGGCGAGTGGTAGCCGGGGAGCTGTTTTTT. This rearrangement joins TRBV27 to TRBJ2-2; the D gene is possibly TRBD1 (6 bases). CDR1 is MNHEY, CDR2 SMNVEV, per germline (reference sequence). The CDR3 has 17 residues. Deletions cut 3 bases from V and 6 bases from J, with 20 bases between.

The chain has TRBV3-1 (or the pseudogene TRBV3-2) and TRBJ1-2; D is undetermined. The germline V gene has CDR1 LGHDT and CDR2 YNNKEL (reference sequence). Trimming took off 6 bases at V and 0 bases at J, with 17 bases between the two ends. The CDR3 has 16 residues. The CDR3 reads CASSQTAGGANYGYTF. In DNA form, the CDR3 reads TGTGCCAGCAGTCAAACCGCGGGCGGCGCTAACTATGGCTACACCTTC.

This clone was seen a few times. The V and J genes are TRBV5-1 and TRBJ1-6, with D perhaps TRBD1 (6 bases). Per the germline V gene, CDR1 is SGHRS and CDR2 is YFSETQ. The CDR3 is 14 amino acids. The V and J ends lost 2 bases and 7 bases respectively, with 10 bases between them. The CDR3 DNA reads TGCGCCAGCAGCTTAAACAGGGTAAATTCACCCCTCCACTTT. This sequence encodes CASSLNRVNSPLHF.

J is TRBJ2-3 and V is TRBV15; D is unresolved. The CDR3 sequence is 15 residues long. From germline, CDR1 is LNHNV and CDR2 YYDKDF (reference sequence). Trimming shortened V by 4 bases and J by 0 bases, and 11 bases separated the two germline ends. The CDR3 spells CATSISAESTDTQYF. The CDR3 DNA sequence: TGTGCCACCAGCATTTCCGCGGAAAGCACAGATACGCAGTATTTT.

The chain employs TRBV30 and TRBJ2-7; 7 nucleotides agree with TRBD1. CDR1 is GTSNPN and CDR2 is SVGIG in the germline V gene (reference sequence). The CDR3 loop spans 12 amino acids. V lost 5 bases to trimming and J lost 9 bases; unmatched junction nucleotides: 10. CDR3 residues: CAWLRTGSLQYF. DNA of the CDR3: TGTGCCTGGTTAAGGACAGGCTCTCTGCAGTACTTC.

The chain couples TRBV5-4 to TRBJ1-3; 7 bases fit TRBD1. The V gene end was trimmed by 2 bases and the J gene end by 0 bases; junction bases not matched to a gene: 2. Germline-derived CDR1 and CDR2 are SGHNT and YYREEE (reference sequence). The CDR3 loop spans 15 amino acids. The CDR3 nucleotides read TGTGCCAGCAGCTTACAGGGGATCTCTGGAAACACCATATATTTT. Its translation: CASSLQGISGNTIYF.

The chain links TRBV7-3 to TRBJ2-2, with 11 positions matching TRBD2. CDR3 length: 16 residues. Germline assignment: CDR1 SGHTA and CDR2 FQGTGA. The V gene end was trimmed by 5 bases and the J gene end by 2 bases; junction bases not matched to a gene: 4. The CDR3 spells CASSDGLAGNTGELFF. Here the CDR3 DNA reads TGTGCCAGCAGCGACGGACTAGCGGGTAACACCGGGGAGCTGTTTTTT.

V is TRBV4-3 and J is TRBJ1-2, with 7 bases matching TRBD1. Trimming took 4 bases from V and 6 from J; bases not matched to a gene: 11. The germline gives CDR1 LGHNA, CDR2 YSLEER. This CDR3 spans 15 amino acids. The CDR3 DNA reads TGCGCCAGCAGCCTTCGGGCAGGGGGAGGTAATGGCTACACCTTC. Encoded protein: CASSLRAGGGNGYTF.

This clone was seen ten or more times. V is TRBV27 and J is TRBJ1-1, with D unresolved. CDR3 length: 12 amino acids. CDR1 is MNHEY and CDR2 is SMNVEV in the germline V gene (reference sequence). V was shortened by 1 base and J by 11 bases, with 11 bases between the two germline ends. The CDR3 sequence is CASSLLGREAFF. The CDR3 DNA is TGTGCCAGCAGTTTATTAGGGCGGGAGGCTTTCTTT.

The rearrangement links TRBV9 to TRBJ2-2; unclear D gene. The germline V and J ends were trimmed by 0 bases and 3 bases, with 15 bases remaining between them. The CDR3 is made up of 17 amino acids. Germline V lookup: CDR1 SGDLS, CDR2 YYNGEE. CDR3 coding DNA: TGTGCCAGCAGCGTAGGTGCGGCCGTTGCCTACACCGGGGAGCTGTTTTTT. Its translation is CASSVGAAVAYTGELFF. The entire variable domain, with the rest obtained from reference TRBV9 and TRBJ2-2, is as follows: DSGVTQTPKHLITATGQRVTLRCSPRSGDLSVYWYQQSLDQGLQFLIQYYNGEERAKGNILERFSAQQFPDLHSELNLSSLELGDSALYFCASSVGAAVAYTGELFFGEGSRLTVL.

The chain joins TRBV28 to TRBJ2-7; 8 positions agree with TRBD1. V was clipped by 10 bases and J by 1 base; unmatched bases: 6. The germline gives CDR1 MDHEN, CDR2 SYDVKM. There are 13 residues in the CDR3. CDR3 amino acids: CATGQGASYEQYF. DNA of the CDR3: TGTGCCACCGGTCAGGGGGCTTCCTACGAGCAGTACTTC.